This T cell receptor beta chain is drawn from a study of T cells in Graves' hyperthyroidism and ophthalmopathy. About the study: The initial diagnosis was the point when peripheral blood was collected, ahead of any treatment.

Unmatched junction bases numbered 12, after V lost 7 bases and J lost 6 bases. This CDR3 comprises 15 residues. Per the germline V gene, CDR1 is SQVTM and CDR2 is ANQGSEA. Amplification of TCR beta CDR3 regions was performed using RNA transcripts as template. The TCR CDR3 first-round RT-PCR relied on the HTBI primer set. TCRdb redid the calling of the multiplex PCR reads with MiXCR, one entry per CDR3 protein. The sample includes approximately 350,000 distinct CDR3 sequences, 15% of them seen just once. Study-wide results and limits: Ophthalmopathy prediction by the model preceded onset by a median roughly 6 months. Most thyroid-expanded clonotypes above 0.001 were also found in blood.

This clonotype was picked up a small number of times. Its target is unknown. Inclusion characteristics of ophthalmopathy patients comprised a Clinical Activity Score of at least 3, a NOSPECS grade of at least 4, and duration under 3 months. The sample comprised blood. The sequence came from a woman aged 55-70 years with Graves' ophthalmopathy. The V call is TRBV29-1, the J call TRBJ2-1, with 10 bases matching TRBD2. CDR3 amino acids: CSGCLAGDSSNEQFF. DNA for the CDR3: TGCAGCGGATGCCTAGCGGGAGACTCTTCCAATGAGCAGTTCTTC.